This T cell receptor (beta chain) was identified in a study of cytomegalovirus exposure and HLA in healthy donors. The CDR3 runs 14 residues. CDR1 is MNHNY, CDR2 SVGAGI, per germline (reference sequence). Between the trimmed V and J ends, which lost 6 bases and 11 bases, there was a span of 22 bases. A note on this clone: Its antigen remains unknown.

It was with 60 Vbeta and 13 Jbeta primers that the PCR ran. TCRdb keeps only in-frame clones here, not all; method: immunoSEQ multiplex PCR. The repertoire has roughly 70,000 clones, roughly 70% of them found once; the top ten carry around 11%. Broader study findings: Later analysis found that TCR beta chains associated with HLA were more clonally expanded than other, equally common chains. Beyond CMV serostatus, there was no information to go on about immune exposure.

The clonotype originates from a man in his sixties or seventies in good health and CMV-seronegative. What was sequenced was PBMCs. The rearrangement uses TRBV6-6 and TRBJ1-1, with D possibly matching TRBD1 (6 bases). The CDR3 here is CASSPPPSGERAFF. Here the CDR3 DNA reads TGTGCCAGCAGCCCACCCCCTTCAGGGGAGCGGGCTTTCTTT.